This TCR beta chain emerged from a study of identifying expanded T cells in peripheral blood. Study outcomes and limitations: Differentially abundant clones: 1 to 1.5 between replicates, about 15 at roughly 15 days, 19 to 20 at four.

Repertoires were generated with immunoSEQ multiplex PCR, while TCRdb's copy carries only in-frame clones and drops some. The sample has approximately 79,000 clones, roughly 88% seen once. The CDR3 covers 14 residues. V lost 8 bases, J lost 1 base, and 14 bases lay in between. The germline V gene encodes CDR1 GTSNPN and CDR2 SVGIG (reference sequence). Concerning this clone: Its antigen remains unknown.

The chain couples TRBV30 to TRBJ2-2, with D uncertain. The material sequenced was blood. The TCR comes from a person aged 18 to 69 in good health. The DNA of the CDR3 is TGTGCCCAATCCAGAGGCGGGAACACCGGGGAGCTGTTTTTT. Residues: CAQSRGGNTGELFF. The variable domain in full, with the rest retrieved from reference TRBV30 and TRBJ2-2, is SQTIHQWPATLVQPVGSPLSLECTVEGTSNPNLYWYRQAAGRGLQLLFYSVGIGQISSEVPQNLSASRPQDRQFILSSKKLLLSDSGFYLCAQSRGGNTGELFFGEGSRLTVL.